The clone carrying this TCR beta chain was recorded at least ten times. One entry per CDR3 protein results from TCRdb running MiXCR on the 5' RACE reads. The repertoire holds tens of thousands of distinct CDR3 sequences, less than 10% seen once, with around 15% in the top ten. The data stem from a study of spatial heterogeneity in lung cancer. Study at large: Beta-chain sequences were consistently detected more often than alpha-chain sequences. Averaged across combinations, each unique TCR and UMI pairing appeared more than ten times in raw reads, which were uncorrected.

This CDR3 has 14 residues. Trimming took 3 bases from V and 8 from J; bases not matched to a gene: 7. Germline V gene data show CDR1 as MNHNS and CDR2 as SASEGT. Time point indicated: sample taken at primary tumor resection. Without sorting, whole RNA was sequenced from tumor, nontumor lung or frozen PBMC. This TCR was sampled from a female donor with early-stage non-small cell lung cancer. The chain joins TRBV6-1 to TRBJ1-5; TRBD1 matches at 7 bases. The sequencing used PBMCs, collected at surgery. The CDR3 bases are TGTGCCAGCAGTGACAGACAGGGAAAAGAGCCCCAGCATTTT. Protein: CASSDRQGKEPQHF.